These 18 T cell receptor beta chains were sequenced from one sample in a study of blood T cells in healthy people across ages. Using a J-beta primer mix together with a sample-barcoded 5' primer, a second PCR was run for about 7 to 12 cycles. TCRdb recomputed calls from the 5' RACE reads with MiXCR, one row per CDR3 protein. The sample yields under 1 million distinct CDR3 sequences, around 45% seen once. The sequenced sample was blood. The receptor set was obtained from a man aged 60 to 75 in good health.

In its sample, this clonotype was seen once. V gene TRBV28 combines with J gene TRBJ1-5; a possible D gene is TRBD1 (5 bases). Germline V gene lookup returns CDR1 MDHEN and CDR2 SYDVKM. Trimming left V 2 bases short and J 3 bases short, with 11 bases between. This CDR3 region has 15 residues. The CDR3 region has the DNA TGTGCCAGCAGTTTAGGTGGACACCCCAATCAGCCCCAGCATTTT. Its translation is CASSLGGHPNQPQHF.

The chain links TRBV19 to TRBJ2-5; TRBD1 aligns across 8 bases. The V gene's germline CDR1 is LNHDA and CDR2 SQIVND (reference sequence). V lost 4 bases to trimming and J lost 1 base; unmatched junction nucleotides: 8. The CDR3 has 16 residues. CDR3 region: CASSRDRSSFQETQYF. DNA for the CDR3: TGTGCCAGTAGTAGGGACAGGAGCTCCTTCCAAGAGACCCAGTACTTC.

The rearrangement uses TRBV20-1 and TRBJ2-1; 12 bases are shared with TRBD2. Germline CDR1 is DFQATT and CDR2 is SNEGSKA (reference sequence). The ends lost 0 bases at V and 8 bases at J; junction bases unmatched: 11. The CDR3 is made up of 17 amino acids. The CDR3 sequence: CSARDRLAGAGADEQFF. Here the CDR3 DNA reads TGCAGTGCTAGAGATCGACTAGCGGGGGCGGGGGCGGATGAGCAGTTCTTC.

This clonotype was observed a handful of times. This chain uses TRBV20-1 with TRBJ2-3; 7 bases are a match to TRBD2. The germline gives CDR1 DFQATT, CDR2 SNEGSKA (reference sequence). After removal of 6 bases from V and 0 bases from J, the junction contained 6 bases not matched to a gene. The CDR3 runs 14 residues. The CDR3 protein is CSAEIGGSTDTQYF. Written as DNA, the CDR3 is TGCAGTGCCGAAATCGGGGGGAGCACAGATACGCAGTATTTT.

This clonotype was detected a few times. The chain employs TRBV20-1 and TRBJ1-2; weak D call: TRBD1 (6 bases). Trimming shortened V by 6 bases and J by 0 bases, and 11 bases separated the two germline ends. This CDR3 region has 13 residues. Germline V gene sequence: CDR1 DFQATT, CDR2 SNEGSKA (reference sequence). The CDR3 DNA reads as TGCAGTGCAAAGGGACAAACTAACTATGGCTACACCTTC. Protein: CSAKGQTNYGYTF.

The chain carries TRBV4-2 and TRBJ2-5; D unclear. This CDR3 contains 15 residues. V was cut by 0 bases and J by 2 bases, with 10 bases left in between. Germline CDR1 is LGHNA and CDR2 is YNFKEQ. The CDR3 region has the DNA TGTGCCAGCAGCCAAGAATCGAGGCAGCAAGAGACCCAGTACTTC. This sequence encodes CASSQESRQQETQYF.

The chain combines TRBV20-1 with TRBJ2-3; D is unclear. Looked up from germline, CDR1 is DFQATT and CDR2 is SNEGSKA (reference sequence). This CDR3 spans 14 amino acids. V shed 5 bases and J shed 5 bases, with 17 bases lying between them. As DNA, the CDR3 is TGCAGTGCTGGGGTCGAAGGGAAAATAGATACGCAGTATTTT. It is translated as CSAGVEGKIDTQYF.

The V call is TRBV29-1, the J call TRBJ2-5; tentatively, D is TRBD1 (6 bases). V was trimmed by 2 bases and J by 5 bases, leaving 18 bases between them. The CDR3 covers 15 residues. Germline values: CDR1 SQVTM, CDR2 ANQGSEA. As DNA, the CDR3 is TGCAGCGTTGAACATAGGGCAGGGGTTGGGGAGACCCAGTACTTC. Its translation: CSVEHRAGVGETQYF.

This clonotype was detected only a few times. The chain employs TRBV4-2 and TRBJ2-3, with TRBD1 as a possible D gene (6 bases). This CDR3 has 17 residues. Germline V gene data show CDR1 as LGHNA and CDR2 as YNFKEQ. Deletions cut 1 base from V and 5 bases from J, with 19 bases between. The CDR3 here is CASSQVLLRGQIDTQYF. The CDR3 DNA reads as TGTGCCAGCAGCCAAGTCCTTCTAAGGGGACAAATAGATACGCAGTATTTT.

This clonotype was detected a few times. This chain links TRBV20-1 with TRBJ2-3, with 8 positions matching TRBD1. The junction had 2 bases not matched to a gene; V was cut back by 1 base and J by 5 bases. CDR3 length: 13 residues. CDR1 and CDR2 (germline): DFQATT, SNEGSKA (reference sequence). The CDR3 here is CSARVDRGDTQYF. CDR3 nucleotide sequence: TGCAGTGCTAGAGTTGACAGGGGAGATACGCAGTATTTT.

This clonotype was counted once. A much larger clone lies one base from this, so it may be a read error. The rearrangement links TRBV6-5 to TRBJ2-7, with D maybe TRBD2 (6 bases). CDR1 is MNHEY, CDR2 SVGAGI, per germline. CDR3 length: 13 residues. With 7 bases removed from V and 1 base from J, the gap between germline ends came to 11 bases. Here the CDR3 DNA reads TGTGCCAGCAAGCGGGTGGCATCCTACGAGCAGTACTTC. It codes for CASKRVASYEQYF.

The chain recombines TRBV30 with TRBJ1-4; 8 bases align to TRBD1. Germline V gives CDR1 GTSNPN, CDR2 SVGIG (reference sequence). The CDR3 has 16 residues. Losses at the gene ends were 3 bases for V and 7 bases for J; bases not matched to a gene: 13. The CDR3 loop reads CAWSAMMSGGSEKLFF. CDR3 nucleotide sequence: TGTGCCTGGAGCGCGATGATGTCAGGGGGCAGTGAAAAACTGTTTTTT.

The V and J genes are TRBV4-2 and TRBJ2-4; weak D call: TRBD2 (6 bases). The J call is in doubt because the DNA end fits TRBJ2-7 better. The CDR3 loop spans 18 amino acids. Germline V gene lookup returns CDR1 LGHNA and CDR2 YNFKEQ. The CDR3 DNA reads TGTGCCAGCAGCCTCCTCAGCACCCAGCGGGCGGGGTCCTACGAGCAGTACTTC. This sequence encodes CASSLLSTQRAGSYEQYF.

The genes are TRBV12-3 or TRBV12-4 and TRBJ2-5; D possibly corresponds to TRBD1 (6 bases). V was trimmed by 5 bases and J by 9 bases, leaving 13 bases between them. CDR3 length: 12 residues. The CDR3 DNA reads as TGTGCCAGCAGTCTAGAAACAGGGTCCCAGTACTTC. This sequence encodes CASSLETGSQYF.

The chain joins TRBV6-5 to TRBJ1-1; TRBD1 aligns across 8 bases. The CDR3 is made up of 14 amino acids. CDR1 and CDR2 from the germline V gene are MNHEY and SVGAGI. After removal of 8 bases from V and 7 bases from J, the junction contained 12 bases not matched to a gene. CDR3 sequence: CASEEDRGVGEAFF. The CDR3 DNA follows: TGTGCCAGCGAAGAAGACAGGGGTGTCGGTGAAGCTTTCTTT.

This clonotype was detected only a few times. This chain links TRBV7-2 with TRBJ1-2; D is perhaps TRBD1 (5 bases). The CDR3 consists of 17 residues. V lost 0 bases and J 3 bases, leaving 17 bases between the germline ends. Germline lookup yields CDR1 SGHTA and CDR2 FQGNSA. This chain's CDR3 is CASSLATTVSGYYGYTF. As DNA, the CDR3 is TGTGCCAGCAGCTTAGCTACGACAGTCTCGGGATACTATGGCTACACCTTC.

The gene calls are TRBV27 and TRBJ2-1, with 13 nucleotides matching TRBD2. Trimming removed 5 bases from V and 6 bases from J; junction bases left unmatched: 13. CDR1 is MNHEY, CDR2 SMNVEV, per germline (reference sequence). The CDR3 sequence is 18 residues long. CDR3 in amino acids: CASSGVLAGGLMANEQFF. The CDR3 DNA sequence: TGTGCCAGCAGTGGAGTACTAGCGGGGGGGCTTATGGCCAATGAGCAGTTCTTC.

The chain carries TRBV4-3 and TRBJ1-1; D gene ambiguous. Germline values: CDR1 LGHNA, CDR2 YSLEER. This CDR3 has 13 residues. V gave up 3 bases and J gave up 7 bases, with 12 bases separating them. The CDR3 loop reads CASSQAGRDEAFF. Here the CDR3 DNA reads TGCGCCAGCAGCCAGGCCGGGAGAGATGAAGCTTTCTTT.